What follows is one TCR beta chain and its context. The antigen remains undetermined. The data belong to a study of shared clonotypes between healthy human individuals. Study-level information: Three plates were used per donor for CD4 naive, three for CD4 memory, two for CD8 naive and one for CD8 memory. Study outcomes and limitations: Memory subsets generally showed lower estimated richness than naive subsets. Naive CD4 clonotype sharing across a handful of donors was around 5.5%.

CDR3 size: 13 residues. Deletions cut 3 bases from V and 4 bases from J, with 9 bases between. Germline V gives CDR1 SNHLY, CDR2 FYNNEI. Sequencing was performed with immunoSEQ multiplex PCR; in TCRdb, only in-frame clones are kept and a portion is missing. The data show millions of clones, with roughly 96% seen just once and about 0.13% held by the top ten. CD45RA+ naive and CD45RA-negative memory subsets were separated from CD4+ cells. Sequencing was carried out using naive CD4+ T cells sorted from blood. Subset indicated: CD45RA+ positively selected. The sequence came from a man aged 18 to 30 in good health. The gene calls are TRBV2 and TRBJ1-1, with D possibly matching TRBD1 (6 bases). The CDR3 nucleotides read TGTGCCAGCAGTGAGGACAGTGCCACTGAAGCTTTCTTT. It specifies CASSEDSATEAFF.